This is a list of T cell receptor beta chains from one sample in a study of shared clonotypes between healthy human individuals. Method: immunoSEQ multiplex PCR; TCRdb's copy keeps in-frame clones and lacks some. In the table there are over 850,000 clones, approximately 80% of which are singletons. Sequenced input: memory CD4+ T cells from PBMCs. The receptors were sampled from a man younger than 35 in good health. Some clones in this sample may be carry-over from other donors' samples. The CDR3 runs from the conserved cysteine through the conserved F or W. The order of the fields is V gene, J gene, clone size, CDR3 length, D gene, CDR3 DNA, CDR3 protein. The D gene is left open where the match is weak. Size values are once, few and many counts, or a class for expanded clones, and some rows have none.

V gene: TRBV7-2
J gene: TRBJ2-7
clone size: .
CDR3 length: 15
D gene: .
CDR3 DNA: TGTGCCAGCAGCTTATTTTCGGGCGGCTCCTACGAGCAGTACTTC
CDR3 protein: CASSLFSGGSYEQYF

V gene: TRBV7-9
J gene: TRBJ2-6
clone size: .
CDR3 length: 17
D gene: .
CDR3 DNA: TGTGCCAGCAGCCTACACCAGGGCAGCTCTGGGGCCAACGTCCTGACTTTC
CDR3 protein: CASSLHQGSSGANVLTF

V gene: TRBV29-1
J gene: TRBJ2-6
clone size: .
CDR3 length: 14
D gene: .
CDR3 DNA: TGCAGCGTTGTGCAGGGGACTGGGGCCAACGTCCTGACTTTC
CDR3 protein: CSVVQGTGANVLTF

V gene: TRBV5-4
J gene: TRBJ1-3
clone size: .
CDR3 length: 16
D gene: .
CDR3 DNA: TGTGCCAGCAGCTTGGACCCTACAGGGCCTGGAAACACCATATATTTT
CDR3 protein: CASSLDPTGPGNTIYF

V gene: TRBV29-1
J gene: TRBJ2-1
clone size: few
CDR3 length: 14
D gene: .
CDR3 DNA: TGCAGCGCCGTAACTTCCCGCTCCTACAATGAGCAGTTCTTC
CDR3 protein: CSAVTSRSYNEQFF

V gene: TRBV7-2
J gene: TRBJ1-3
clone size: .
CDR3 length: 15
D gene: .
CDR3 DNA: TGTGCCAGCAGCTTCTCTCCGGGGCCTGGAAACACCATATATTTT
CDR3 protein: CASSFSPGPGNTIYF

V gene: TRBV29-1
J gene: TRBJ1-2
clone size: many
CDR3 length: 13
D gene: TRBD1
CDR3 DNA: TGCAGCGCTTCGACAGGGCAGGACTATGGCTACACCTTC
CDR3 protein: CSASTGQDYGYTF

V gene: TRBV11-2
J gene: TRBJ2-5
clone size: .
CDR3 length: 14
D gene: .
CDR3 DNA: TGTGCCAGCAGCTTAGTCCCAGCACAAGAGACCCAGTACTTC
CDR3 protein: CASSLVPAQETQYF

V gene: TRBV7-2
J gene: TRBJ1-5
clone size: .
CDR3 length: 15
D gene: TRBD1
CDR3 DNA: TGTGCCAGCAGCCCCGGGACAGGGGGGGATCAGCCCCAGCATTTT
CDR3 protein: CASSPGTGGDQPQHF

V gene: TRBV5-4
J gene: TRBJ2-2
clone size: .
CDR3 length: 16
D gene: TRBD2
CDR3 DNA: TGTGCCAGCAGCCTGGGGACTAGCGGGAGGACCGGGGAGCTGTTTTTT
CDR3 protein: CASSLGTSGRTGELFF

V gene: TRBV2
J gene: TRBJ1-5
clone size: .
CDR3 length: 14
D gene: .
CDR3 DNA: TGTGCCAGCAGTAAGGACGGACTAAATCAGCCCCAGCATTTT
CDR3 protein: CASSKDGLNQPQHF